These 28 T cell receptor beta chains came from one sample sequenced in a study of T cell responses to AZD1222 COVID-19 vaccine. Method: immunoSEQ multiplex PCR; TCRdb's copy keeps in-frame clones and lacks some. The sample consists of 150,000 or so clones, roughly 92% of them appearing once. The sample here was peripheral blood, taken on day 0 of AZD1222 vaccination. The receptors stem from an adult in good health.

The CDR3 DNA follows: TGTGCCAGCAGCCACGCGCGGGGAGCGGGAGAACGGTACGAGCAGTACTTC. Amino acids: CASSHARGAGERYEQYF. The chain is built from TRBV3-1 (or the pseudogene TRBV3-2) and TRBJ2-7; TRBD2 agrees at 8 bases. J lost 4 bases, V lost 3 bases, and 14 bases had no gene match. The CDR3 has 17 amino acids. Germline V CDR1 and CDR2: LGHDT, YNNKEL (reference sequence).

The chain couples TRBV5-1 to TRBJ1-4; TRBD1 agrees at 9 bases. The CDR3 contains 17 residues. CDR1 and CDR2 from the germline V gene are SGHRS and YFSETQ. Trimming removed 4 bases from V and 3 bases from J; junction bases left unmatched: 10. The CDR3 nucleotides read TGCGCCAGCAGCCCCGGACAGGGGATTCCGGCTAATGAAAAACTGTTTTTT. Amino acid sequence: CASSPGQGIPANEKLFF.

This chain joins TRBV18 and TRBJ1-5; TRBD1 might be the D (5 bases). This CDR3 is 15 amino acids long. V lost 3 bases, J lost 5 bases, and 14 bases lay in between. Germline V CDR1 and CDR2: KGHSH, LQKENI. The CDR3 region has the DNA TGTGCCAGCTCACCCCGCGCAGGGAAGGATCAGCCCCAGCATTTT. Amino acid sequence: CASSPRAGKDQPQHF.

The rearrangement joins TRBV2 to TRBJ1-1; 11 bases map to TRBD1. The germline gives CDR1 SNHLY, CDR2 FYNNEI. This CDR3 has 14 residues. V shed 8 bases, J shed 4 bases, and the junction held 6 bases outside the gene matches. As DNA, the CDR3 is TGTGCCAGCGCTAAAGGACAGGGGGCCACTGAAGCTTTCTTT. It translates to CASAKGQGATEAFF.

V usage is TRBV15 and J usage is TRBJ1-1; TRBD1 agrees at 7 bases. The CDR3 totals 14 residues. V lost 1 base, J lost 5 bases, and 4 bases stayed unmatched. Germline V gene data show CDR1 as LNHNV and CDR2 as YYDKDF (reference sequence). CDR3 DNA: TGTGCCACCAGCAGAGGAACAGGGGAGACTGAAGCTTTCTTT. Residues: CATSRGTGETEAFF.

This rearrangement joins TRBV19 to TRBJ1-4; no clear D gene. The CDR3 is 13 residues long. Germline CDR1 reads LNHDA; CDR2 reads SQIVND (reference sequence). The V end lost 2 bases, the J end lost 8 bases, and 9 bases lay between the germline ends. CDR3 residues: CASSINGGEKLFF. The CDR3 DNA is TGTGCCAGTAGTATAAACGGAGGAGAAAAACTGTTTTTT.

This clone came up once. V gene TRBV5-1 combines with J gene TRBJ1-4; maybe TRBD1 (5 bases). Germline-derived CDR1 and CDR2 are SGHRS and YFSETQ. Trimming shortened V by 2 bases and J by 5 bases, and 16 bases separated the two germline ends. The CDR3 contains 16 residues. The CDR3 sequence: CASSFSSTERNEKLFF. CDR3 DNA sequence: TGCGCCAGCAGCTTTTCCTCGACAGAAAGAAATGAAAAACTGTTTTTT.

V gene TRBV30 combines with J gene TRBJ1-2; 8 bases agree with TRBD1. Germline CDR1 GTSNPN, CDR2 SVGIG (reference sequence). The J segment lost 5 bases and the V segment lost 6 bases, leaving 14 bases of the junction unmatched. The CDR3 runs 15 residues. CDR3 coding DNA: TGTGCCTGTACCGGGACAGGCGATTTGAAGTATGGCTACACCTTC. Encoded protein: CACTGTGDLKYGYTF. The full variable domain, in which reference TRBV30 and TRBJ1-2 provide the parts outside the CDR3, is SQTIHQWPATLVQPVGSPLSLECTVEGTSNPNLYWYRQAAGRGLQLLFYSVGIGQISSEVPQNLSASRPQDRQFILSSKKLLLSDSGFYLCACTGTGDLKYGYTFGSGTRLTVV.

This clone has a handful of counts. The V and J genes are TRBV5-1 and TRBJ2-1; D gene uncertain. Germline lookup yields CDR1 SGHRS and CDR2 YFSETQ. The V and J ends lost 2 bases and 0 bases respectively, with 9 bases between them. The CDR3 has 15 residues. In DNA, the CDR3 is TGCGCCAGCAGCTTAAGACAAAGCTCCTACAATGAGCAGTTCTTC. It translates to CASSLRQSSYNEQFF.

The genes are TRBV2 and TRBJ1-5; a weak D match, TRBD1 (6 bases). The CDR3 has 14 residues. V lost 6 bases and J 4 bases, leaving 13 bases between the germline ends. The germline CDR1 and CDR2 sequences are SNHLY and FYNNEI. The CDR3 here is CASRANQGNQPQHF. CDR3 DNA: TGTGCCAGCAGAGCCAATCAGGGGAATCAGCCCCAGCATTTT.

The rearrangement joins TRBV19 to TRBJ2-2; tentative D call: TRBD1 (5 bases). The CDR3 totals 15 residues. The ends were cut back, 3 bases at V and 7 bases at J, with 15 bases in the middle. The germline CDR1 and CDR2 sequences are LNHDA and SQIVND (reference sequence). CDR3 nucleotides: TGTGCCAGTAGTATTATGGACGAGGACATCGGGGAGCTGTTTTTT. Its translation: CASSIMDEDIGELFF.

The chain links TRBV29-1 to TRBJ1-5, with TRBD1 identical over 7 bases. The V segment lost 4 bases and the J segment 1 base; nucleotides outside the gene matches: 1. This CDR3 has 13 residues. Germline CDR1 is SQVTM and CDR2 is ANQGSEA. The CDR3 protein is CSVVQGSNQPQHF. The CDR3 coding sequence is TGCAGCGTTGTACAGGGGAGCAATCAGCCCCAGCATTTT. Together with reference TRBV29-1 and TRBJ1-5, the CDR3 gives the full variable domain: SAVISQKPSRDICQRGTSLTIQCQVDSQVTMMFWYRQQPGQSLTLIATANQGSEATYESGFVIDKFPISRPNLTFSTLTVSNMSPEDSSIYLCSVVQGSNQPQHFGDGTRLSIL.

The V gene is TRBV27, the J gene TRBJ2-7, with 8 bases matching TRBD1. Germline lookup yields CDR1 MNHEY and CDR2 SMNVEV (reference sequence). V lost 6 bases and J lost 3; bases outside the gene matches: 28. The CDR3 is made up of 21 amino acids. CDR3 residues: CASSRRPPRGQGALGFYEQYF. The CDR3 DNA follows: TGTGCCAGCAGCCGAAGACCCCCGCGTGGGCAGGGGGCGCTGGGCTTCTACGAGCAGTACTTC.

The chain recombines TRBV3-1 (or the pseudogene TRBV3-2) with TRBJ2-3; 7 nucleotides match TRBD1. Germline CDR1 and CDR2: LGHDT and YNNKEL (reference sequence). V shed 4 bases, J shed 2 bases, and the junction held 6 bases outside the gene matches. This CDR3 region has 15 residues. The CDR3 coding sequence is TGTGCCAGCAGCCCTCGACAGGGCCCCACAGATACGCAGTATTTT. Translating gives CASSPRQGPTDTQYF.

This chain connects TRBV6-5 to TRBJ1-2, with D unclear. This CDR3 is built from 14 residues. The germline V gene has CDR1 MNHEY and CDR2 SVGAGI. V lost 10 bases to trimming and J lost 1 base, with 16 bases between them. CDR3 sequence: CATLTGHSNYGYTF. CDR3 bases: TGTGCCACCCTGACGGGCCATAGTAACTATGGCTACACCTTC.

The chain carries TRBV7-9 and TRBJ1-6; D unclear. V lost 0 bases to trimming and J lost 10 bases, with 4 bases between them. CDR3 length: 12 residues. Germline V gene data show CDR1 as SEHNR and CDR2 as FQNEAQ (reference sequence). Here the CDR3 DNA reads TGTGCCAGCAGCTTAGCAGGCTCACCCCTCCACTTT. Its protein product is CASSLAGSPLHF. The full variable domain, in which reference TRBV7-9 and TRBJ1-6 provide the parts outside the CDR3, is DTGVSQNPRHKITKRGQNVTFRCDPISEHNRLYWYRQTLGQGPEFLTYFQNEAQLEKSRLLSDRFSAERPKGSFSTLEIQRTEQGDSAMYLCASSLAGSPLHFGNGTRLTVT.

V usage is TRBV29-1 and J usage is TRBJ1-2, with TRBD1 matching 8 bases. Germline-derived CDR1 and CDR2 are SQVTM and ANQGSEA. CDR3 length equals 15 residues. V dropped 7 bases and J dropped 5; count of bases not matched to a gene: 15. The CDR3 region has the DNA TGCAGCGCGCACGAAGCCGCAGGGGGCCGTTATGGCTACACCTTC. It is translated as CSAHEAAGGRYGYTF. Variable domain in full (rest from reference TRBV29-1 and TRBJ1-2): SAVISQKPSRDICQRGTSLTIQCQVDSQVTMMFWYRQQPGQSLTLIATANQGSEATYESGFVIDKFPISRPNLTFSTLTVSNMSPEDSSIYLCSAHEAAGGRYGYTFGSGTRLTVV.

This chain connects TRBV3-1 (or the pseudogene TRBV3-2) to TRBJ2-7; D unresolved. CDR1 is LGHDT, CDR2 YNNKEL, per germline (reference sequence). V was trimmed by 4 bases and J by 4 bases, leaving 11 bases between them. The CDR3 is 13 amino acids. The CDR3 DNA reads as TGTGCCAGCAGCCGTCCCCTAGGGTACGAGCAGTACTTC. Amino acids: CASSRPLGYEQYF.

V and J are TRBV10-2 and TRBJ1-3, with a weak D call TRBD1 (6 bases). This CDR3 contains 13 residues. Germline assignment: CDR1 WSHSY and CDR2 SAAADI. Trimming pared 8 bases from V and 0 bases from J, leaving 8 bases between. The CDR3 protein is CASGTSSGNTIYF. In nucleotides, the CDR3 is TGCGCCAGCGGGACAAGCTCTGGAAACACCATATATTTT.

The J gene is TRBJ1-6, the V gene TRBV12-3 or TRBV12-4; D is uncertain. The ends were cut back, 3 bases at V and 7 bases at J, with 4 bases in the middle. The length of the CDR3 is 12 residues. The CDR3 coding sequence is TGTGCCAGCAGTTTCGGGAATTCACCCCTCCACTTT. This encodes CASSFGNSPLHF.

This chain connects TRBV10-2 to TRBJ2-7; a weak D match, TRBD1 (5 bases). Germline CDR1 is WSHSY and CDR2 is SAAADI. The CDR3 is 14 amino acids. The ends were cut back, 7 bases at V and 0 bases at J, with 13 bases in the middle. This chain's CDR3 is CASKGQGSSYEQYF. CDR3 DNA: TGCGCCAGCAAGGGTCAGGGCAGCTCCTACGAGCAGTACTTC.

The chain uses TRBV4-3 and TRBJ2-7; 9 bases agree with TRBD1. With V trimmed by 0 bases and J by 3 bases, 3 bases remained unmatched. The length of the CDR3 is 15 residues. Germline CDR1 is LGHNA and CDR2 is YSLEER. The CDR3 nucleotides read TGCGCCAGCAGCCAAGAGACGGACAGGGGCTACGAGCAGTACTTC. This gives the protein CASSQETDRGYEQYF.

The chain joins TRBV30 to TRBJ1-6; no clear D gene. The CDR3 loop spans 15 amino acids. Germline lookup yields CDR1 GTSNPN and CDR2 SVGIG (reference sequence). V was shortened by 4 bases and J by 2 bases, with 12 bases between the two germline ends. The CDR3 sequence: CAWNHQETYNSPLHF. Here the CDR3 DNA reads TGTGCCTGGAACCACCAGGAGACCTATAATTCACCCCTCCACTTT.

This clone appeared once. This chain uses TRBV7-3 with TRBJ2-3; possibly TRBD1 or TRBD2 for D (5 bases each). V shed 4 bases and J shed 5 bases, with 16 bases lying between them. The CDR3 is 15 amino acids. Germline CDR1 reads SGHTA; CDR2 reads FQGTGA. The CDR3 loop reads CASSSGGQGQDTQYF. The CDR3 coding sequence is TGTGCCAGCAGCTCTGGGGGTCAGGGTCAAGATACGCAGTATTTT.

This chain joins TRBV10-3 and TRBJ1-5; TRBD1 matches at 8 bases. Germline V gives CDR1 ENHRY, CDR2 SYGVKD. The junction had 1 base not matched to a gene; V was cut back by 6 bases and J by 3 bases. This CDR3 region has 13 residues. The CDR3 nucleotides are TGTGCCATCAGGGACAGGGTCAATCAGCCCCAGCATTTT. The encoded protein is CAIRDRVNQPQHF.

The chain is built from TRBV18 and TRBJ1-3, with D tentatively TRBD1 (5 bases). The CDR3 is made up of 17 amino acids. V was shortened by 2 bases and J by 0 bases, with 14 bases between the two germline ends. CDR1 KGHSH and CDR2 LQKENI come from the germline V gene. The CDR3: CASSPGAAEYSGNTIYF. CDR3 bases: TGTGCCAGCTCACCAGGGGCGGCCGAATACTCTGGAAACACCATATATTTT.

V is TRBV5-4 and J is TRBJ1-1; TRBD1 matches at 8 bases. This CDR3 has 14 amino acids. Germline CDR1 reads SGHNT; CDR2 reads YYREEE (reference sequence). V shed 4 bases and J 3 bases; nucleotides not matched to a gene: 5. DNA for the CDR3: TGTGCCAGCAGCCGACAGGGGTCGGACACTGAAGCTTTCTTT. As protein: CASSRQGSDTEAFF.

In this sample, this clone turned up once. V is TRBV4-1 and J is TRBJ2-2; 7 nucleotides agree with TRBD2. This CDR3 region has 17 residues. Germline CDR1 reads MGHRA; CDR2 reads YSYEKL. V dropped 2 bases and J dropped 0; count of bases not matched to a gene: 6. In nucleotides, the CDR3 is TGCGCCAGCAGCCAAAAGGGAGGGGAGGCGAACACCGGGGAGCTGTTTTTT. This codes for CASSQKGGEANTGELFF.